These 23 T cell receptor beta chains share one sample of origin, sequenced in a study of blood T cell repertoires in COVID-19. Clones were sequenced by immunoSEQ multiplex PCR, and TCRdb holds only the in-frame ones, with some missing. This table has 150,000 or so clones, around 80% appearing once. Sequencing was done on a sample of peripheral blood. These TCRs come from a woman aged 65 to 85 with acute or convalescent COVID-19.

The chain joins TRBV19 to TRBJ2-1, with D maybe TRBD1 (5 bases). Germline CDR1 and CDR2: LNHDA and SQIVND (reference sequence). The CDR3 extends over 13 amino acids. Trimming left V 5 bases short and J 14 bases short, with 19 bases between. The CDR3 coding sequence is TGTGCCAGTAGTGCCGGCCCCCGACAGCTTGAGTTCTTC. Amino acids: CASSAGPRQLEFF.

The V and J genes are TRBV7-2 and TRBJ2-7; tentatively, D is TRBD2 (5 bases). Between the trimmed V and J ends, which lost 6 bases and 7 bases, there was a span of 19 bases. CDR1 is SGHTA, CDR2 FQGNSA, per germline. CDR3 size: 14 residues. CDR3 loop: CASSLNGVPFEQYF. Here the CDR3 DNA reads TGTGCCAGCAGTTTAAACGGGGTACCCTTTGAGCAGTACTTC.

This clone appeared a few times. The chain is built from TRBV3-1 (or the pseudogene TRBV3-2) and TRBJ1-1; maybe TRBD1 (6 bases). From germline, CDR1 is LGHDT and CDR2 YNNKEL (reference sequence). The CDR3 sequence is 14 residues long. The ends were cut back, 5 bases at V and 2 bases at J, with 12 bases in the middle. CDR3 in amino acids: CASSSRTENTEAFF. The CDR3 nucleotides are TGTGCCAGCAGCTCCCGGACAGAAAACACTGAAGCTTTCTTT.

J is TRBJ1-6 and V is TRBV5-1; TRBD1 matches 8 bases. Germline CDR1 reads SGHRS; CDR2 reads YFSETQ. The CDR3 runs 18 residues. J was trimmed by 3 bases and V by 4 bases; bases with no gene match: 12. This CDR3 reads CASSLAQRGTGYNSPLHF. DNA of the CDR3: TGCGCCAGCAGCCTTGCCCAAAGGGGGACAGGCTATAATTCACCCCTCCACTTT.

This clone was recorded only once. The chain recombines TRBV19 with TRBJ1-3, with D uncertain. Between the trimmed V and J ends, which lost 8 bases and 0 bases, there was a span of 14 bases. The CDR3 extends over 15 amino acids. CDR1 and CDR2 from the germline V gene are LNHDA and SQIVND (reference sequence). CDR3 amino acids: CASGDRTYSGNTIYF. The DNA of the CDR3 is TGTGCCAGTGGAGATAGAACGTACTCTGGAAACACCATATATTTT.

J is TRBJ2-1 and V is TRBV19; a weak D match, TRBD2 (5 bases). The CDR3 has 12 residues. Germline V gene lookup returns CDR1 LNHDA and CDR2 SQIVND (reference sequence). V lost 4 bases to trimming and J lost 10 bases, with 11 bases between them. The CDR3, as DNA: TGTGCCAGTAGTACCCTAGCAGCCGAGCAGTTCTTC. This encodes CASSTLAAEQFF.

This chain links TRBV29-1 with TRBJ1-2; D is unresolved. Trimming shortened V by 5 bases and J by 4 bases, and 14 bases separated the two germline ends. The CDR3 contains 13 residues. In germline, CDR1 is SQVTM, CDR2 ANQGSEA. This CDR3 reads CSVRTPLGYGYTF. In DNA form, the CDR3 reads TGCAGCGTTCGAACTCCTCTCGGCTATGGCTACACCTTC.

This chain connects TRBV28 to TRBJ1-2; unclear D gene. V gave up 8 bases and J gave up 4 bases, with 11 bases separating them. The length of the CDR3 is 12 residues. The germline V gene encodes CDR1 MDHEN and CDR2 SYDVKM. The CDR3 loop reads CASGSEVYGYTF. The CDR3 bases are TGTGCCAGCGGCTCAGAGGTCTATGGCTACACCTTC.

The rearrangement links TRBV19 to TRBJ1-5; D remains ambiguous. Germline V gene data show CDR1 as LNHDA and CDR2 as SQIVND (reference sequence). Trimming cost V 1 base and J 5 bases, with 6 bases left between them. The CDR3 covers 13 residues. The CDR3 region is CASSIAPDQPQHF. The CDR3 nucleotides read TGTGCCAGTAGTATAGCACCGGATCAGCCCCAGCATTTT.

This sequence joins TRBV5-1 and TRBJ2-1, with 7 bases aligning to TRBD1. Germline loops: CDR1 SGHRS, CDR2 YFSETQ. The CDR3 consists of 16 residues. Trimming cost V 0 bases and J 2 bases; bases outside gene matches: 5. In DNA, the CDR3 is TGCGCCAGCAGCTTGGCGGCAGGGGGTCCCTACAATGAGCAGTTCTTC. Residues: CASSLAAGGPYNEQFF.

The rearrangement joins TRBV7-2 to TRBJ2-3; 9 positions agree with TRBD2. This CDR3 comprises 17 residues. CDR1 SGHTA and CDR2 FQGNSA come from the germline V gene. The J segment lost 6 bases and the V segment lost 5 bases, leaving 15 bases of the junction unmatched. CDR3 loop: CASSALGGAGGMDTQYF. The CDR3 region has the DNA TGTGCCAGCAGCGCGCTCGGTGGAGCGGGGGGTATGGATACGCAGTATTTT.

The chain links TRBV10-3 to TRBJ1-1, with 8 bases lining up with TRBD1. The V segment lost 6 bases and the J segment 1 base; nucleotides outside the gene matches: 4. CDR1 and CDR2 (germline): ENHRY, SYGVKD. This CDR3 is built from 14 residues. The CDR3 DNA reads TGTGCCATCAGGGATGGACAGGGGAACACTGAAGCTTTCTTT. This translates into CAIRDGQGNTEAFF.

This chain's CDR3 is CASSQADRRETYYGYTF. The CDR3 coding sequence is TGTGCCAGCAGCCAGGCCGACCGGAGGGAGACTTACTATGGCTACACCTTC. This chain links TRBV3-1 (or the pseudogene TRBV3-2) with TRBJ1-2; D not resolved. Germline loops: CDR1 LGHDT, CDR2 YNNKEL (reference sequence). V lost 3 bases and J lost 3, with 20 bases in between. The CDR3 loop spans 17 amino acids.

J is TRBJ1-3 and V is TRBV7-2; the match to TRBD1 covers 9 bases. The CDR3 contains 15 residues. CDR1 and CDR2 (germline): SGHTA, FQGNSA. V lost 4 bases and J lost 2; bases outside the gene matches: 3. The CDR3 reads CASSSDRGPGNTIYF. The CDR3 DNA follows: TGTGCCAGCAGCTCGGACAGGGGACCTGGAAACACCATATATTTT.

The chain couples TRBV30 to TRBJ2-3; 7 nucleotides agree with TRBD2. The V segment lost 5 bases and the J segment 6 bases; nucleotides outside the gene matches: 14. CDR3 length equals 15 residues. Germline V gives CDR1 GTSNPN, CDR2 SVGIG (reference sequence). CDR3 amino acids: CAWGEGFHVSDTQYF. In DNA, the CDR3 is TGTGCCTGGGGGGAGGGGTTCCATGTCTCCGATACGCAGTATTTT.

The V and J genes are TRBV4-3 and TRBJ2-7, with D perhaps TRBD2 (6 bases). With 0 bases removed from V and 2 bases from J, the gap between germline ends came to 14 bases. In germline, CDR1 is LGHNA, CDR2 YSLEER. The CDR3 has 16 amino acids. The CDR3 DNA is TGCGCCAGCAGCCAAGATTCAGGCGGGGAAGCCTACGAGCAGTACTTC. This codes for CASSQDSGGEAYEQYF.

CDR3 loop: CASSPHRDTEAFF. In nucleotides, the CDR3 is TGCGCCAGCAGCCCCCATCGGGACACTGAAGCTTTCTTT. The V and J genes are TRBV4-1 and TRBJ1-1; D remains unclear. This CDR3 has 13 amino acids. Per the germline V gene, CDR1 is MGHRA and CDR2 is YSYEKL. V was clipped by 4 bases and J by 3 bases, with 9 bases between them.

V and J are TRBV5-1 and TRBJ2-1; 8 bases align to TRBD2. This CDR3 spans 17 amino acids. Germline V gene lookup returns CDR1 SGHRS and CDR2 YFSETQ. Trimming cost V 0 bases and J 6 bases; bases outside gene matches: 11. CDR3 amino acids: CASSLEVGGATGNEQFF. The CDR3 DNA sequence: TGCGCCAGCAGCTTGGAGGTCGGGGGGGCCACTGGCAATGAGCAGTTCTTC.

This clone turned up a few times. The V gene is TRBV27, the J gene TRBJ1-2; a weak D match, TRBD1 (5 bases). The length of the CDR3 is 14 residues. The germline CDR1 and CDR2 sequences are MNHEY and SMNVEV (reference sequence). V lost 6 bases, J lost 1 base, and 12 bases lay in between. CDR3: CASSALTDNYGYTF. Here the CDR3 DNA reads TGTGCCAGCAGCGCTTTGACAGATAACTATGGCTACACCTTC.

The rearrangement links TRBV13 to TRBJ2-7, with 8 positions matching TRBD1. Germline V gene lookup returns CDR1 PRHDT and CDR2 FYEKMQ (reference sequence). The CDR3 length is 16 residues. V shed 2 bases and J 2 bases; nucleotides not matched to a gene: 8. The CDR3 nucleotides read TGTGCCAGCAGCTTACGGCGACAGGGGCCAACCTACGAGCAGTACTTC. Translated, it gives CASSLRRQGPTYEQYF.

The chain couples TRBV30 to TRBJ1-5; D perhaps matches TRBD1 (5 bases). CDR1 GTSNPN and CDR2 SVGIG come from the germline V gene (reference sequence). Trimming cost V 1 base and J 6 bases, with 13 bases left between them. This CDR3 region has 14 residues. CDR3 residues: CAWSEGAVGQPQHF. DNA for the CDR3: TGTGCCTGGAGTGAAGGGGCGGTTGGTCAGCCCCAGCATTTT.

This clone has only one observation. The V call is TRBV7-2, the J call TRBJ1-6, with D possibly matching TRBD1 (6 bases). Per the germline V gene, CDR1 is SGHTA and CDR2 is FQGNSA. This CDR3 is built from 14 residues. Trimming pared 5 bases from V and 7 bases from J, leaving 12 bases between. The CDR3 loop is CASSHGQLNSPLHF. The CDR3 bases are TGTGCCAGCAGCCACGGACAGTTAAATTCACCCCTCCACTTT. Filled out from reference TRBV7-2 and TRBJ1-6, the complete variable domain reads GAGVSQSPSNKVTEKGKDVELRCDPISGHTALYWYRQSLGQGLEFLIYFQGNSAPDKSGLPSDRFSAERTGGSVSTLTIQRTQQEDSAVYLCASSHGQLNSPLHFGNGTRLTVT.

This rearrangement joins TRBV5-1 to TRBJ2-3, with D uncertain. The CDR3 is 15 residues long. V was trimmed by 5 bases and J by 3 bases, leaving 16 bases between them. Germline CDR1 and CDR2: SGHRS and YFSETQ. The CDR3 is CASSHPSPETDTQYF. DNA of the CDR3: TGCGCCAGCAGTCACCCCTCCCCTGAGACAGATACGCAGTATTTT.